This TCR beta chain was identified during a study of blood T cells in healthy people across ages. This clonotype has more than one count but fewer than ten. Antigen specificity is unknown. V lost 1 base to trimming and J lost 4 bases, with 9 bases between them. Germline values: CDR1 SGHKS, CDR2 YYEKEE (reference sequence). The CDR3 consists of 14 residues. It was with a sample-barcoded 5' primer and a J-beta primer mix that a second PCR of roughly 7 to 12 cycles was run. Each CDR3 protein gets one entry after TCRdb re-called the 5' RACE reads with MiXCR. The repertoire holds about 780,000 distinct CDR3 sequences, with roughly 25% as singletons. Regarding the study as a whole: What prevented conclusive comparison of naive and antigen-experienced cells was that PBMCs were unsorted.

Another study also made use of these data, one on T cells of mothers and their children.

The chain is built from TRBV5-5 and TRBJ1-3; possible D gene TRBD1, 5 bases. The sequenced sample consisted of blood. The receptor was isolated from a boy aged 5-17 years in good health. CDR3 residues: CASSLRREGNTIYF. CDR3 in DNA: TGTGCCAGCAGCTTGCGCAGGGAGGGAAACACCATATATTTT.